Listed below are T cell receptor beta chains from one sample, sequenced in a study of T cells after yellow fever vaccination. One entry per CDR3 protein results from TCRdb running MiXCR on the 5' RACE reads. The sample lists fewer than 400,000 distinct CDR3 sequences, approximately 5.7% seen once, with around 16% in the top ten. Sequenced here: PBMCs, sampled 5 days after the yellow fever booster vaccination. The origin of the receptors is a man in his thirties or forties who received the YFV17D yellow fever vaccine. Both conserved end residues are part of each CDR3.

V	length	J	CDR3
TRBV10-2	20	TRBJ2-4	CASSESLFVGTRPTKNIQYF
TRBV20-1	14	TRBJ1-1	CSARDRGSNTEAFF
TRBV5-6	20	TRBJ2-5	CASSFYSGLAGGPAGETQYF
TRBV4-3	16	TRBJ2-3	CASSQSQSSGPDTQYF
TRBV12-3/TRBV12-4	15	TRBJ2-2	CASSRGAGGTGELFF
TRBV20-1	14	TRBJ2-1	CSAGGGRSHNEQFF
TRBV12-3/TRBV12-4	15	TRBJ1-3	CASSSPTVSGNTIYF
TRBV12-5	16	TRBJ2-1	CASGLAPMRGNEEQFF
TRBV16	15	TRBJ1-1	CASTSQGFLNTEAFF
TRBV4-1	13	TRBJ1-3	CAVTGPGENTIYF
TRBV7-3	15	TRBJ2-1	CASSISGGAYNEQFF
TRBV6-2/TRBV6-3	15	TRBJ2-4	CASVPERQSENIQYF
TRBV5-5	12	TRBJ1-2	CASSLEAGSSTF
TRBV5-1	15	TRBJ1-5	CASSTTGATNQPQHF
TRBV7-2	13	TRBJ2-3	CASSLIGTDTQYF
TRBV28	15	TRBJ2-1	CATPGPKGSYNEQFF
TRBV6-5	10	TRBJ1-2	CASSYYGYTF
TRBV20-1	15	TRBJ2-7	CSARRPGGSSYEQYF
TRBV12-3/TRBV12-4	16	TRBJ2-1	CASSFITGSRYNEQFF
TRBV9	14	TRBJ2-7	CASSPEVSAYEQYF
TRBV19	14	TRBJ1-6	CASNGAGLRSPLHF
TRBV4-3	13	TRBJ2-3	CASSWTATDTQYF
TRBV28	14	TRBJ2-2	CASSFYANTGELFF
TRBV29-1	16	TRBJ2-1	CSVADIAANSYNEQFF
TRBV9	12	TRBJ2-1	CASAAVLGEQFF
TRBV11-2	20	TRBJ2-5	CASSLVFLGSSGGVQETQYF
TRBV6-6	12	TRBJ2-1	CASSYSDREQFF
TRBV20-1	14	TRBJ2-1	CSAREITAGNEQFF
TRBV7-2	15	TRBJ2-1	CASSFVAHPSNEQFF
TRBV3-1	14	TRBJ1-1	CASSYGGWNTEAFF
TRBV7-3	17	TRBJ2-3	CASSFSVPAGGTNTQYF
TRBV18	15	TRBJ2-1	CASSPQRGGYNEQFF
TRBV4-1	15	TRBJ2-3	CASSGRDAGADTQYF
TRBV20-1	18	TRBJ2-7	CSARDHFASPYSSYEQYF
TRBV5-1	15	TRBJ2-1	CASSFGTGLYNEQFF